This T cell receptor (beta chain) was found in a study of OX40 agonist ivuxolimab in advanced cancers. Study in general: Partial responses were achieved by three patients: one hepatocellular carcinoma, two cutaneous melanoma.

Trimming at V came to 3 bases and at J to 3 bases, leaving 0 bases not matched to a gene. The CDR3 spans 14 residues. In germline, CDR1 is KGHSH, CDR2 LQKENI. The data were produced by immunoSEQ multiplex PCR, yet TCRdb's version contains in-frame clones alone and is incomplete. This sample carries about 88,000 clones, around 85% of them seen once, and the ten largest clones take about 0.2%. Sequencing used CD4+ or CD8+ T cells sorted from blood, obtained in a trial of the OX40 agonist ivuxolimab. The clonotype comes from an adult with an advanced solid tumor such as melanoma, head and neck, liver or kidney cancer. V and J are TRBV18 and TRBJ2-5; TRBD2 aligns across 11 bases. CDR3 protein: CASSPGLAEETQYF. For the CDR3, the DNA is TGTGCCAGCTCACCGGGACTAGCGGAAGAGACCCAGTACTTC.